The entry that follows covers one T cell receptor beta chain sequence. No antigen is known for it. This specimen belongs to a study of a mutant IDH1 vaccine in newly diagnosed glioma. Study summary: Patients came in for eight vaccinations, in weeks 1, 3, 5, 7, 11, 15, 19 and 23. Treatment recipients were about 60% male and about 40% female, and their mean age was around 39 years.

The time point denotes: week 5, during vaccination. Vaccination used 300 ug of mutant IDH1 20-mer peptide per dose, with topical imiquimod. Donors had new IDH1-mutant astrocytomas of WHO grade 3 or 4 (ATRX-lost). Study conclusions and caveats: Seemingly, pseudoprogression had no relation to changes in the top peripheral T cell clonotypes.

The data were produced by immunoSEQ multiplex PCR, yet TCRdb's version contains in-frame clones alone and is incomplete. The top ten hold about 4.6% of the sample, which has fewer than 70,000 clones, more than 80% seen once. The sequence was obtained from a woman aged 40 to 50 with glioma. The material sequenced was PBMCs, taken from a glioma patient whose treatment included an IDH1 peptide vaccine.

The CDR3: CASSNGIQETQYF. The DNA for the CDR3 is TGTGCCAGCAGTAACGGGATTCAAGAGACCCAGTACTTC. V usage is TRBV6-5 and J usage is TRBJ2-5, with a weak D call TRBD2 (5 bases). Trimming removed 5 bases at V and 2 bases at J, with 9 bases between. There are 13 residues in the CDR3. In germline, CDR1 is MNHEY, CDR2 SVGAGI.